A selection of T cell receptor beta chains follows, all from one sample in a study of blood T cell repertoires in COVID-19. Assay used: immunoSEQ multiplex PCR; TCRdb lists only in-frame clones, some missing. The sample carries 95,000 to 100,000 clones, 80% to 95% recorded once. Sample: peripheral blood. Receptors were obtained from a man aged 50 or older with active COVID-19. The CDR3 runs from the conserved cysteine through the conserved F or W. A D gene is named only where the DNA matches it firmly. Clone size appears in some rows only: once, few, many, or a class for an expanded clone.

TGTGCCAGCAGCTCTCGTACTAGCGGGGGTTACGAGCAGTACTTC	CASSSRTSGGYEQYF	TRBD2	15	-	TRBV7-8	TRBJ2-7
TGTGCCAGCAGCCTCACTAGCGGGAGAGGGAATGAGCAGTTCTTC	CASSLTSGRGNEQFF	TRBD2	15	-	TRBV7-3	TRBJ2-1
TGTGCCAGCAGCCGGGACAGTCTCAATCAGCCCCAGCATTTT	CASSRDSLNQPQHF	TRBD1	14	-	TRBV7-2	TRBJ1-5
TGCAGTGCTAGTTTCCCACCGGGACTAGCGGTTAACGTGGGGTTCAATGAGCAGTTCTTC	CSASFPPGLAVNVGFNEQFF	TRBD2	20	-	TRBV20-1	TRBJ2-1
TGTGCCAGCAGTTACTCCTTTCTGGCTAGCACAGATACGCAGTATTTT	CASSYSFLASTDTQYF	-	16	-	TRBV6-5	TRBJ2-3
TGTGCCAGCAGCCCCGGGACAGAGAATTACGAGCAGTACTTC	CASSPGTENYEQYF	TRBD1	14	-	TRBV7-9	TRBJ2-7
TGTGCCAGCAGCTTGGGGGGACAGGGGGCGTTGCAGTACTTC	CASSLGGQGALQYF	TRBD1	14	once	TRBV5-4	TRBJ2-7
TGTGCCAGCGGGCGGGGACAAGCTTTCTTT	CASGRGQAFF	-	10	-	TRBV19	TRBJ1-1
TGCAGCGTTGATAGGGGGGGCACTGAAGCTTTCTTT	CSVDRGGTEAFF	-	12	-	TRBV29-1	TRBJ1-1
TGTGCCAGCAGCTCTTCGCTCCGGGACAGGGTGTACGAGCAGTACTTC	CASSSSLRDRVYEQYF	TRBD1	16	few	TRBV5-4	TRBJ2-7
TGTGCCACCAGTGACGACAGGGGAGGTCAGCCCCAGCATTTT	CATSDDRGGQPQHF	TRBD1	14	-	TRBV24-1	TRBJ1-5
TGTGCCAGCAGCTTCCGACAGGGCAATGAGCAGTTCTTC	CASSFRQGNEQFF	TRBD1	13	-	TRBV5-5	TRBJ2-1
TGTGCCACCAAGGACATCTACGAGCAGTACTTC	CATKDIYEQYF	-	11	-	TRBV19	TRBJ2-7
TGTGCCAGCAGCCCAAGGACTAGCGGGAGCACAGATACGCAGTATTTT	CASSPRTSGSTDTQYF	TRBD2	16	-	TRBV28	TRBJ2-3
TGCAGCGTGAGGGAGACAGGAAACATTCAGTACTTC	CSVRETGNIQYF	-	12	-	TRBV29-1	TRBJ2-4
TGTGCCAGCAGCCCACAGGACAGGACCAATGAAAAACTGTTTTTT	CASSPQDRTNEKLFF	TRBD1	15	-	TRBV7-9	TRBJ1-4
TGTGCCAGCAGCTTAGGGCACGGTACTGAAGCTTTCTTT	CASSLGHGTEAFF	-	13	few	TRBV7-3	TRBJ1-1
TGTGCCAGCAGCTTGGCCTTGGGGAAGCGGGAGGGCCGCGGCATTCAGTACTTC	CASSLALGKREGRGIQYF	TRBD2	18	-	TRBV5-6	TRBJ2-4
TGTGCCTGGGGACGGAGTGCGTTAGGACAGCCCCAGCATTTT	CAWGRSALGQPQHF	-	14	-	TRBV30	TRBJ1-5
TGTGCCAGCAGTCCCGACAGATATCAGCCCCAGCATTTT	CASSPDRYQPQHF	-	13	-	TRBV28	TRBJ1-5
TGTGCTAGTGGCCACGGACAGGGGTACGAGCAGTACTTC	CASGHGQGYEQYF	TRBD1	13	-	TRBV12-5	TRBJ2-7
TGTGCCAGCAGTTTCCCGAGGGTCAATTTAGGTCAGCCCCAGCATTTT	CASSFPRVNLGQPQHF	-	16	-	TRBV28	TRBJ1-5
TGTGCCAGCAGCCCCCTTGAGAGGAACACTGAAGCTTTCTTT	CASSPLERNTEAFF	-	14	-	TRBV13	TRBJ1-1
TGTGCCACCACCCGTGGGGAGACCGGGGAGCTGTTTTTT	CATTRGETGELFF	-	13	-	TRBV6-5	TRBJ2-2
TGTGCCTGGAGTGTCAAGACAGGGGGCAGCGCTGAAGCTTTCTTT	CAWSVKTGGSAEAFF	TRBD1	15	-	TRBV30	TRBJ1-1
TGTGCGGACCCCTGGGGGCCTAATGAAAAACTGTTTTTT	CADPWGPNEKLFF	-	13	-	TRBV12-2	TRBJ1-4
TGTGCCAGCAGCTTGGTTCCAGGGAACCAAGAGACCCAGTACTTC	CASSLVPGNQETQYF	-	15	-	TRBV5-4	TRBJ2-5
TGCGCCAGCAGCCAAGAAGGGGCGGTAAGCAATCAGCCCCAGCATTTT	CASSQEGAVSNQPQHF	-	16	-	TRBV4-1	TRBJ1-5
TGTGCCAGCAGCTTGGCCAAGCGGCGGTCTGCAGATACGCAGTATTTT	CASSLAKRRSADTQYF	-	16	-	TRBV5-6	TRBJ2-3